The 10 T cell receptor beta chains in this list originate from one sample, sequenced in a study of blood T cell repertoires in COVID-19. This table comes from immunoSEQ multiplex PCR, and its TCRdb copy is limited to in-frame clones, with some not included. The repertoire includes some 150,000 clones, approximately 82% of them detected once, and approximately 10% sits in the top ten. Material for sequencing was peripheral blood. Source of these receptors: a woman between 50 and 59 years old with acute or convalescent COVID-19.

The rearrangement joins TRBV5-5 to TRBJ2-7; D perhaps matches TRBD1 (7 bases). The V and J ends lost 2 bases and 6 bases respectively, with 15 bases between them. The CDR3 has 14 amino acids. Germline CDR1 reads SGHKS; CDR2 reads YYEKEE (reference sequence). The CDR3 sequence: CASSFRGGGSEQYF. The CDR3 DNA is TGTGCCAGCAGCTTTAGAGGAGGGGGCTCCGAGCAGTACTTC.

The J gene is TRBJ1-1, the V gene TRBV4-2, with 10 nucleotides matching TRBD1. The CDR3 length is 14 residues. V lost 3 bases and J lost 5; bases outside the gene matches: 3. Germline V CDR1 and CDR2: LGHNA, YNFKEQ. CDR3 sequence reads: CASSQEGQGTEAFF. Written as DNA, the CDR3 is TGTGCCAGCAGCCAGGAGGGACAGGGGACTGAAGCTTTCTTT.

This chain connects TRBV13 to TRBJ1-6, with 8 bases that match TRBD1. This CDR3 region has 15 residues. Germline V lookup: CDR1 PRHDT, CDR2 FYEKMQ (reference sequence). Trimming at V came to 5 bases and at J to 8 bases, leaving 8 bases not matched to a gene. CDR3 sequence (DNA): TGTGCCAGCAGCCCGCGGACAGGGAAGGATTCACCCCTCCACTTT. This gives the protein CASSPRTGKDSPLHF.

The rearrangement uses TRBV9 and TRBJ2-2; possibly TRBD1 for D (6 bases). V lost 4 bases to trimming and J lost 6 bases, with 16 bases between them. CDR3 length: 15 residues. The germline CDR1 and CDR2 sequences are SGDLS and YYNGEE. The CDR3, as DNA: TGTGCCAGCAGCCCCGCATTCGAGGGGGCCGGGGAGCTGTTTTTT. Translating it yields CASSPAFEGAGELFF.

The rearrangement links TRBV7-2 to TRBJ2-1, with 11 bases aligning to TRBD2. Looked up from germline, CDR1 is SGHTA and CDR2 is FQGNSA. J was trimmed by 13 bases and V by 6 bases; bases with no gene match: 5. This CDR3 contains 12 residues. CDR3 nucleotide sequence: TGTGCCAGCAGTCATAGCGGGGGGGACCAGTTCTTC. Amino acid sequence: CASSHSGGDQFF.

Notes on this clone: One end of the junction is discordant with germline, which a read error may explain. The chain is built from TRBV6-1 and TRBJ1-4; maybe TRBD1 (5 bases). From germline, CDR1 is MNHNS and CDR2 SASEGT. The CDR3 extends over 14 amino acids. DNA for the CDR3: TGTGCCAGCAGGGAAGGGGCTTTGGGCGAAAAACTGTTTTTT. Translation gives CASREGALGEKLFF.

This chain's CDR3 is CASSLVLGLEQYF. As DNA, the CDR3 is TGTGCCAGCAGTTTAGTTCTTGGACTTGAGCAGTATTTT. This sequence joins TRBV12-3 or TRBV12-4 and TRBJ2-3; possible D gene TRBD2, 5 bases. The CDR3 is 13 amino acids. Trimming took 1 base from V and 11 from J, leaving 13 bases between them.

The V gene is TRBV19, the J gene TRBJ1-5; maybe TRBD1 (5 bases). The V and J ends lost 6 bases and 2 bases respectively, with 17 bases between them. The CDR3 loop spans 16 amino acids. Germline loops: CDR1 LNHDA, CDR2 SQIVND (reference sequence). The DNA for the CDR3 is TGTGCCAGTAGGGCAGGGTTAAGGTCTGGCAATCAGCCCCAGCATTTT. Residues: CASRAGLRSGNQPQHF.

V usage is TRBV7-2 and J usage is TRBJ2-5; maybe TRBD2 (5 bases). CDR1 and CDR2 (germline): SGHTA, FQGNSA. V shed 1 base and J shed 4 bases, with 10 bases lying between them. This CDR3 is built from 14 residues. The CDR3 sequence is CASSLGGNGETQYF. The CDR3 coding sequence is TGTGCCAGCAGCTTAGGAGGGAATGGAGAGACCCAGTACTTC.

The chain links TRBV20-1 to TRBJ1-2, with a possible D match to TRBD1 (5 bases). Germline CDR1 reads DFQATT; CDR2 reads SNEGSKA (reference sequence). The CDR3 is 11 residues long. V was cut by 2 bases and J by 10 bases, with 11 bases left in between. Here the CDR3 reads CSARIRGNYTF. DNA of the CDR3: TGCAGTGCTAGAATACGGGGGAACTACACCTTC.